This TCR beta chain appears in the sequencing data of a study of HIV-infected children after antiretroviral therapy interruption (dated by TCRdb to the late 2010s). Broadly, across the study: All eight included children had a CD4+ count above 500 and a viral load below 50 copies/ml, with four on planned treatment interruption and four on continuous treatment. The interruption group had a median age of around 9.7 years, and the continuous treatment group had a median age of approximately 8 years. Most participating children had recorded exposure to EBV and CMV. For the interruption arm, samples were taken at week 0, at week 12, at the end of interruption (week 24 or 48), and roughly 3 years after the study ended. For the continuous-treatment arm, samples from the corresponding weeks 0, 48 and 150 were analyzed. Alongside measurements of thymic output, TCR repertoires of children on planned treatment interruption were compared with TCR repertoires of children on continuous antiretroviral treatment. Overall study results and their limits: The naive CD4+ Gini coefficient rose by the end of treatment interruption, suggesting clonal expansion, and returned to baseline by 3 years. Minor non-naive CD45RA+ populations, such as EMRA or stem memory cells, might be present among the sorted CD45RA+ naive cells. The low number of patients is a limitation and the data should be interpreted with caution. For naive CD4+ repertoires of PTI patients, CDR3 sharing between time points dropped once interruption began, while many sequences were shared between the end of interruption and 3 years later.

Looking up the germline V gene yields CDR1 MGHRA and CDR2 YSYEKL. The CDR3 has 18 amino acids, counting the end cysteine and phenylalanine. Just the 54-base CDR3 DNA is kept, in frame starting at base 1. V has 1 base trimmed and J has 0 bases trimmed; junction bases matching no gene number 5. Reading the label with the study, this specimen's treatment or condition is: PENTA 11 planned treatment interruption arm or continuous ART arm. The participants, all children from the United Kingdom aged 2 to 15 years, had been on at least three-drug ART for a minimum of 24 weeks. Cryopreserved PBMCs containing at least 5 million viable cells were needed, and several candidate patients were excluded because their viable PBMC yield was low. Using a FACSAria III cell sorter, naive CD4+ CD45RA+ CD45RO- T cells were FACS-sorted out of thawed PBMCs. The sorted cells were fixed, and RNA was then extracted with the RNeasy FFPE kit and afterward with the RNeasy Micro kit.

This clonotype came up many times. This receptor's antigen is unknown. Per-nucleotide qualities are absent, and no much larger clonotype sits a single base away. Libraries were constructed by 3' RACE. TCR libraries were constructed from RNA with a 3' RACE protocol that used unique molecular identifiers to correct for PCR amplification bias. Up to about 12 amplicon libraries were pooled and sequenced on an Illumina MiSeq with v2 2x250 paired-end chemistry. As for the authors' bioinformatics: Decombinator was used to process the reads, assigning V and J genes and CDR3 and applying barcode-based correction of errors and PCR bias. Repertoires were subsampled to equal depth before Gini coefficient calculation using the R ineq package. Three approaches were used to assess CDR3 similarity: GLIPH, Hamming distance and a shared triplet metric. Starting from the raw public reads, TCRdb applied fastp trimming at Q25, assembled clones with MiXCR and retained in-frame beta chains. Every distinct CDR3 protein forms one entry, paired with its most common genes and DNA. These V and J calls are TCRdb output, not the study's own analysis. Recorded for this sample are tens of thousands of distinct CDR3 sequences; approximately 4% of them occurred a single time. Over 0.65% of the sample is in the top ten clones.

This specimen consisted of CD45RA+ CD4+ T cells from PBMCs, pooled from several time points, obtained from a donor given antiretroviral therapy, either interrupted or continuous. The cell subset or site label on this specimen signifies: naive CD4+ CD45RA+ CD45RO- T cells. The origin of this receptor is a pool of human donors with HIV. The chain couples TRBV4-1 to TRBJ2-2; 10 junctional bases match TRBD2. The DNA sequence follows: TGCGCCAGCAGCCAAGGATCGCTAGCGGGGGCGAACACCGGGGAGCTGTTTTTT. The encoded protein is CASSQGSLAGANTGELFF.